In this sample, the clone carrying this T cell receptor beta chain turned up many times. Its antigen is unidentified. The data stem from a study of identical twins. Study-level results: There were fewer insertions in abundant cord blood beta clonotypes, but memory repertoires showed no such pattern.

Template switching, a step in the protocol, added a universal primer site, and cDNA carried unique molecular identifiers. TCRdb recomputed calls from the 5' RACE reads with MiXCR, one row per CDR3 protein. The data contain roughly 700,000 distinct CDR3 sequences, roughly 8% of them singletons. The CDR3 consists of 10 residues. Germline CDR1 reads SEHNR; CDR2 reads FQNEAQ (reference sequence). The same specimen was also included in a second study, on yellow fever vaccine responses in identical twins.

This chain links TRBV7-9 with TRBJ2-1; D call uncertain. This sequence originates from a woman in her late teens or twenties in good health. Sequenced: PBMCs. CDR3 bases: TGTTCGTCCGCTTACAATGAGCAGTTCTTC. This encodes CSSAYNEQFF.